This T cell receptor beta chain derives from a study of T cell repertoires in cytomegalovirus infection. Study at large: Evidence of both CMV infection and a matching HLA type came from public TCR beta signatures. The study, taken as a whole, reports: The cumulative frequency of public TCR beta families distinguished individuals who carried CMV together with the relevant HLA. What dominated the ex vivo response were HLA-C-restricted CMV-specific TCR beta clonotypes.

Germline CDR1 is SGHTA and CDR2 is FQGNSA. The CDR3 has 14 residues. Trimming left V 3 bases short and J 5 bases short, with 14 bases between. About this clonotype: What it recognizes is unknown.

MiXCR, run by TCRdb on the reads, gives a single entry per CDR3 protein. This sample has about 700,000 distinct CDR3 sequences, with roughly 36% found just once. The material sequenced was cultured PBMCs, taken from culture after CMV antigen stimulation. The clonotype originates from a human donor in good health (CMV status not recorded). Some clones in this sample may be carry-over from other donors' samples. The chain links TRBV7-2 to TRBJ2-7, with D hard to call. The CDR3 DNA reads TGTGCCAGCAGCTTGAGTTACGGTAGCAACGAGCAGTACTTC. It specifies CASSLSYGSNEQYF.